This T cell receptor (beta chain) emerged from a study of T cells in Graves' hyperthyroidism and ophthalmopathy. The study based diagnoses on clinical symptoms, serum thyroxine and TRAb, thyroid ultrasound and orbital computed tomography. This clonotype was observed many times. RNA transcripts served as the template for amplifying TCR beta CDR3 regions. First-round RT-PCR of the TCR CDR3 relied on the HTBI primer set. TCRdb ran MiXCR on the multiplex PCR reads and lists one entry per CDR3 protein. The profile shows over 300,000 distinct CDR3 sequences, approximately 14% of them singletons. This CDR3 has 13 residues. Unmatched junction bases numbered 8, after V lost 5 bases and J lost 6 bases. Germline V CDR1 and CDR2: DFQATT, SNEGSKA (reference sequence).

This receptor was taken from a woman aged 55-75 years with Graves' hyperthyroidism. The V gene is TRBV20-1, the J gene TRBJ2-7; TRBD1 matches at 9 bases. The sequenced material came from blood. This CDR3 reads CSAAAGTGSEQYF. The CDR3 nucleotides read TGCAGTGCTGCAGCCGGGACAGGGTCCGAGCAGTACTTC.